These T cell receptor beta chains were read from a single sample in a study of T cells in Graves' hyperthyroidism and ophthalmopathy. MiXCR was run by TCRdb on the multiplex PCR reads, yielding one entry per CDR3 protein. The sample consists of hundreds of thousands of distinct CDR3 sequences, over 35% of them appearing once. The sample taken for sequencing was blood. The receptors shown here come from a man in his late teens or twenties with Graves' hyperthyroidism. CDR3s include the opening cysteine and the closing phenylalanine or tryptophan. The D gene is left open where the match is weak. Some rows have no size entry. The others give once, few or many, or a class for an expanded clone.

abundance | j_gene | v_gene | d_gene | CDR3nt | CDR3aa
few | TRBJ2-7 | TRBV7-8 | . | TGTGCCAGCAGCTTACGACAGGTATCTCATTACGAGCAGTACTTC | CASSLRQVSHYEQYF
. | TRBJ2-6 | TRBV7-2 | TRBD1 | TGTGCCAGCAGGCCGACAGGGGGCGCTGGGGCCAACGTCCTGACTTTC | CASRPTGGAGANVLTF
many | TRBJ1-3 | TRBV2 | . | TGTGCCAGCAGTTCAGGGAGTGAGTGGGTCACCATATATTTT | CASSSGSEWVTIYF
. | TRBJ2-2 | TRBV24-1 | . | TGTGCCAGCAGTTTAACGCCCCACAGGGATCGCACCGGGGAGCTGTTTTTT | CASSLTPHRDRTGELFF
few | TRBJ1-5 | TRBV6-1 | . | TGTGCTTCGGGAGTACAGCCCCAGCATTTT | CASGVQPQHF
many | TRBJ1-1 | TRBV7-6 | . | TGTGCCAGCACCCAAGAGCCGAACACTGAAGCTTTCTTT | CASTQEPNTEAFF
. | TRBJ2-2 | TRBV7-9 | . | TGTGCCAGCAGCGGCCCGCTGACAGGGAGGGCCGGGGAGCTGTTTTTT | CASSGPLTGRAGELFF
many | TRBJ1-1 | TRBV15 | . | TGTGCCACCGGACCCCAGGGTGTTGAAGCTTTCTTT | CATGPQGVEAFF
. | TRBJ1-2 | TRBV19 | . | TGTGCCAGTAGTCCTTATACAGGCTTCTATGGCTACACCTTC | CASSPYTGFYGYTF
. | TRBJ1-1 | TRBV10-3 | . | TGTGCCAGCAGTCTCAGGGCGGAGACTGAAGCTTTCTTT | CASSLRAETEAFF
many | TRBJ2-2 | TRBV9 | TRBD1 | TGTGCCAGCAGCGTATCCGGGACAGGGCTCACCGGGGAGCTGTTTTTT | CASSVSGTGLTGELFF
. | TRBJ2-5 | TRBV20-1 | TRBD1 | TGCAGTGCCCCCCCTCCGGGACAGAAAGAGACCCAGTACTTC | CSAPPPGQKETQYF
few | TRBJ1-1 | TRBV7-6 | . | TGTGCCAGCAGACCTTCGACAGGGAACACTGAAGCTTTCTTT | CASRPSTGNTEAFF
. | TRBJ2-2 | TRBV6-1 | TRBD2 | TGTGCCAGCATACGGGGGGGGGCCGGGGAGCTGTTTTTT | CASIRGGAGELFF
few | TRBJ1-1 | TRBV7-9 | . | TGTGCCAGCAGCTCTCCGCCGGGTCAAGCTTTCTTT | CASSSPPGQAFF
few | TRBJ2-7 | TRBV7-9 | . | TGTGCCAGCAGCCCTGGGGAAGGACAAGGGTCCTACGAGCAGTACTTC | CASSPGEGQGSYEQYF
many | TRBJ1-2 | TRBV9 | . | TGTGCCAGCAGCGTAGGGGGCGGCCCCAATGGCTACACCTTC | CASSVGGGPNGYTF
. | TRBJ2-7 | TRBV7-2 | TRBD2 | TGTGCCAGCAGCTGGGGGGGACTAGCGGGAGAACACGAGCAGTACTTC | CASSWGGLAGEHEQYF
many | TRBJ1-2 | TRBV12-3/TRBV12-4 | . | TGTGCCAGCAGTTTTCAGGGATCCTATGGCTACACCTTC | CASSFQGSYGYTF
many | TRBJ2-2 | TRBV29-1 | TRBD2 | TGCAGCGTGGGTAGCGGGAGTGGGGAGCTGTTTTTT | CSVGSGSGELFF
. | TRBJ1-5 | TRBV7-8 | TRBD1 | TGTGCCAGCAGTTACAGGGGAGGCGATAGCAATCAGCCCCAGCATTTT | CASSYRGGDSNQPQHF
few | TRBJ1-1 | TRBV11-2 | . | TGTGCCAGCAGCTTAGTAACACCCCCCATGGCTTTCTTT | CASSLVTPPMAFF
. | TRBJ1-3 | TRBV6-5 | . | TGTGCCAGCAGTGAAGAGCGCGATCGCTCTGGAAACACCATATATTTT | CASSEERDRSGNTIYF
. | TRBJ2-5 | TRBV20-1 | . | TGCAGTGCTAGGGCGGAGGGGCCCCAGTACTTC | CSARAEGPQYF
. | TRBJ2-7 | TRBV7-6 | . | TGTGCCACCACCGGCCAGGGTTATGACGAGCAGTACTTC | CATTGQGYDEQYF
few | TRBJ2-2 | TRBV15 | . | TGTGCCACCAGCAGAGATTTAGTACTAGCCCCCGGGGAGCTGTTTTTT | CATSRDLVLAPGELFF
. | TRBJ2-7 | TRBV6-6 | . | TGTGCCAGCAGGCTTGGGGCTTCCTCCTACGAGCAGTACTTC | CASRLGASSYEQYF
. | TRBJ2-1 | TRBV2 | TRBD2 | TGTGCCAGCAGGGCCCGGACTAGCGGGCCTTCCACCTACAATGAGCAGTTCTTC | CASRARTSGPSTYNEQFF
. | TRBJ2-5 | TRBV20-1 | . | TGCAGTGCTAGCGAGCACCAAGAGACCCAGTACTTC | CSASEHQETQYF
few | TRBJ1-3 | TRBV7-2 | TRBD1 | TGTGCCAGCAGACTCGGACAGGGCGGAAACACCATATATTTT | CASRLGQGGNTIYF
. | TRBJ2-7 | TRBV7-9 | TRBD2 | TGCGCCAGCAGCCTCGGGGGGTCAGACGGGAGTGGGAACGAGCAGTACTTC | CASSLGGSDGSGNEQYF
many | TRBJ2-5 | TRBV20-1 | . | TGCAGTGCTAGACAGGGGTTCGGCGAGACCCAGTACTTC | CSARQGFGETQYF
. | TRBJ2-2 | TRBV7-3 | . | TGTGCCAGCAGCTTAAGCAGCGGGACATACACCGGGGAGCTGTTTTTT | CASSLSSGTYTGELFF
. | TRBJ1-5 | TRBV12-3/TRBV12-4 | . | TGTGCCAGCAGTTCTAGCAATCAGCCCCGGCATTTT | CASSSSNQPRHF
. | TRBJ1-1 | TRBV20-1 | . | TGCAGTGCTAGAGGGGAAAGGAGGAAGGCCCAGGACACTGAAGCTTTCTTT | CSARGERRKAQDTEAFF
many | TRBJ1-5 | TRBV2 | . | TGTGCCAGCAGTTATGACAGGCCGAGCAATCAGCCCCAGCATTTT | CASSYDRPSNQPQHF
. | TRBJ2-7 | TRBV6-6 | . | TGTGCCAGCAGTTACTCCGTTAGCTACGAGCAGTACTTC | CASSYSVSYEQYF
many | TRBJ2-7 | TRBV5-1 | TRBD1 | TGCGCCAGCAGCTTCCGGGACAGGGGGCTTGACGAGCAGTACTTC | CASSFRDRGLDEQYF
few | TRBJ2-5 | TRBV7-2 | . | TGTGCCAGCACCACCCTAGACCCATCTCAGGGGAGGGAGACCCAGTACTTC | CASTTLDPSQGRETQYF
many | TRBJ2-7 | TRBV29-1 | TRBD2 | TGCAGCGTTCCTAGCGGAAGAGGCTACGAGCAGTACTTC | CSVPSGRGYEQYF
few | TRBJ2-2 | TRBV7-3 | TRBD2 | TGTGCCAGCAGCTTAACCGGGGGGACTTTCGGGGAGCTGTTTTTT | CASSLTGGTFGELFF
few | TRBJ2-7 | TRBV5-1 | TRBD2 | TGCGCCAGCAGTACCGGGATAGCGGGGTTCTCCTACGAGCAGTACTTC | CASSTGIAGFSYEQYF
many | TRBJ2-5 | TRBV2 | . | TGTGCCAGCAGTCCCTGGGAGTGGGAGACCCAGTACTTC | CASSPWEWETQYF
. | TRBJ2-5 | TRBV7-3 | . | TGTGCCAGCAGTGAGTCGGGGGCTTTGGGGGAGACCCAGTACTTC | CASSESGALGETQYF
. | TRBJ1-3 | TRBV7-2 | . | TGTGCCAGCGGGGCAGTCGCGGGATATGGAAACACCATATATTTT | CASGAVAGYGNTIYF
. | TRBJ1-4 | TRBV19 | . | TGTGCCAGTAGAATCGGCCAAGCAACTAATGAAAAACTGTTTTTT | CASRIGQATNEKLFF